This paragraph reports one T cell receptor (beta chain). The antigen is undetermined. This entry comes from a study of post-analysis software for immune sequencing data. This CDR3 has 15 residues. The V gene lost 4 bases and the J gene lost 2 bases, with 13 bases spanning the gap. Germline CDR1 reads SEHNR; CDR2 reads FQNEAQ (reference sequence). Study-wide findings and caveats: A significant reduction in normalized Chao1 diversity was observed in multiple sclerosis patients versus controls. Strong same-batch co-clustering of samples appeared with F measure clustering. Higher frequency in patients than in controls was seen for about 5 TRBV segments, with TRBV5-6, TRBV5-1 and TRBV20-1 among them.

The TCR beta cDNA libraries contained unique molecular identifiers. TCRdb reprocessed the PCR reads via MiXCR and lists one record per CDR3 protein. The sample comprises roughly 650,000 distinct CDR3 sequences, about 60% of which are singletons, and over 9% rests with the top ten. This TCR was recovered from a girl aged 2 to 9 with multiple sclerosis. The chain has TRBV7-9 and TRBJ2-3, with D perhaps being TRBD1 or TRBD2 (6 bases each). Material: blood. CDR3 in amino acids: CASSSGDRTTDTQYF. The CDR3 DNA reads TGTGCCAGCAGCTCGGGAGACAGGACCACAGATACGCAGTATTTT.